This T cell receptor (beta chain) was obtained from a study of T cell responses to AZD1222 COVID-19 vaccine. Germline CDR1 and CDR2: SSHAT and FNYEAQ (reference sequence). Trimming left V 5 bases short and J 5 bases short, with 12 bases between. The CDR3 is 13 residues long. Libraries were prepared by immunoSEQ multiplex PCR; TCRdb keeps only in-frame clonotypes and omits some of them. The sample carries about 140,000 clones, approximately 90% recorded once. V usage is TRBV7-7 and J usage is TRBJ2-5, with a possible D match to TRBD2 (6 bases). This TCR was recovered from an adult who received the AZD1222 COVID-19 vaccine. The sample was peripheral blood, taken 28 days after the second AZD1222 dose. The CDR3 is CASSPRGFETQYF. CDR3 DNA: TGTGCCAGCAGCCCCCGGGGGTTCGAGACCCAGTACTTC.